Listed here are 5 T cell receptor beta chains from one sample, sequenced in a study of cytomegalovirus exposure and HLA in healthy donors (dated by TCRdb to between 2016 and 2019). The library was made by the immunoSEQ multiplex PCR assay. A mixture of 60 forward primers for TCR Vbeta segments and 13 reverse primers for TCR Jbeta segments was used in the multiplex PCR. This immuneACCESS table, as held by TCRdb, lists in-frame sequences with V and J called but not all clones. Of the missing ones, under half trace to an unresolved V gene in checked studies; the others have no known cause. The sample table shows 150,000 or so clones, and roughly 82% are seen once. The ten largest clones take up 5.7% of the sample. The source material was PBMCs. The receptor source for this set is a man aged 25 to 45 in good health and CMV-seropositive.

The rearrangement joins TRBV28 to TRBJ2-7, with D possibly matching TRBD2 (6 bases). V was trimmed by 6 bases and J by 7 bases, leaving 22 bases between them. Germline V gene data show CDR1 as MDHEN and CDR2 as SYDVKM. The CDR3 length is 15 residues. CDR3 DNA sequence: TGTGCCAGCAGATATAACGGGGGACCTACGTGGGAGCAGTACTTC. This gives the protein CASRYNGGPTWEQYF. Using reference TRBV28 and TRBJ2-7 for the parts outside the CDR3, the full variable domain is DVKVTQSSRYLVKRTGEKVFLECVQDMDHENMFWYRQDPGLGLRLIYFSYDVKMKEKGDIPEGYSVSREKKERFSLILESASTNQTSMYLCASRYNGGPTWEQYFGPGTRLTVT.

The chain links TRBV9 to TRBJ2-2; 13 bases line up with TRBD2. CDR3 size: 16 residues. CDR1 and CDR2 (germline): SGDLS, YYNGEE. J gave up 4 bases and V 4 bases, and 4 bases lay outside the gene matches. The CDR3 DNA reads TGTGCCAGCAGCAAGGGGACTAGCGGGACCACCGGGGAGCTGTTTTTT. This encodes CASSKGTSGTTGELFF.

The rearrangement uses TRBV2 and TRBJ2-5; D is possibly TRBD1 (5 bases). Trimming stripped 3 bases from V and 7 bases from J, with 15 bases between. This CDR3 is 14 amino acids long. Germline CDR1 reads SNHLY; CDR2 reads FYNNEI. CDR3 protein: CASSDTQGGGTQYF. CDR3 DNA sequence: TGTGCCAGCAGTGATACGCAGGGTGGTGGGACCCAGTACTTC. The full variable domain, with the rest looked up from reference TRBV2 and TRBJ2-5, is EPEVTQTPSHQVTQMGQEVILRCVPISNHLYFYWYRQILGQKVEFLVSFYNNEISEKSEIFDDQFSVERPDGSNFTLKIRSTKLEDSAMYFCASSDTQGGGTQYFGPGTRLLVL.

This clone has more than one count but fewer than ten. The rearrangement uses TRBV6-5 and TRBJ2-7; unclear D gene. CDR1 is MNHEY and CDR2 is SVGAGI in the germline V gene. This CDR3 is 11 amino acids long. V dropped 4 bases and J dropped 4 bases, with 5 bases sitting between them. CDR3 amino acids: CASSSRYEQYF. The DNA for the CDR3 is TGTGCCAGCAGTTCGCGATACGAGCAGTACTTC.

The gene calls are TRBV30 and TRBJ1-1; no firm D call. This CDR3 contains 12 residues. The V gene's germline CDR1 is GTSNPN and CDR2 SVGIG (reference sequence). CDR3 nucleotides: TGTGCTTCAAGCTGGGGAGGCACTGAAGCTTTCTTT. It yields the protein CASSWGGTEAFF.